The 7 T cell receptor beta chains given below trace back to one sample, sequenced in a study of T cells in Graves' hyperthyroidism and ophthalmopathy. The CDR3 regions of TCR beta were amplified from RNA transcripts. A set of HTBI primers served as the primers for a first-round RT-PCR of the TCR CDR3. Via MiXCR, TCRdb re-called the multiplex PCR reads, giving one row per CDR3 protein. Among hundreds of thousands of distinct CDR3 sequences listed, about 25% were seen once. Sequencing used blood. Receptors were obtained from a woman between 35 and 50 years old with Graves' ophthalmopathy.

In its sample, this clonotype was seen many times. V usage is TRBV20-1 and J usage is TRBJ2-5; 7 positions agree with TRBD1. The CDR3 has 12 residues. Germline trimming cut 6 bases from V and 4 bases from J; bases unmatched to any gene: 5. CDR1 is DFQATT, CDR2 SNEGSKA, per germline (reference sequence). CDR3 loop: CSAQQGSETQYF. DNA for the CDR3: TGCAGTGCCCAACAGGGGTCAGAGACCCAGTACTTC.

In this sample, this clonotype turned up many times. The rearrangement joins TRBV28 to TRBJ2-7; TRBD2 is a possible D gene (6 bases). The V and J ends lost 3 bases and 3 bases respectively, with 24 bases between them. The CDR3 sequence is 18 residues long. Germline V gene lookup returns CDR1 MDHEN and CDR2 SYDVKM. The CDR3 sequence: CASSFLAGNYGKFYEQYF. For the CDR3, the DNA is TGTGCCAGCAGTTTCCTCGCGGGAAATTATGGCAAATTCTACGAGCAGTACTTC.

Ten or more counts support this clonotype. The rearrangement uses TRBV30 and TRBJ2-5, with TRBD2 matching 10 bases. The CDR3 has 13 amino acids. The V gene's germline CDR1 is GTSNPN and CDR2 SVGIG (reference sequence). V shed 7 bases and J 0 bases; nucleotides not matched to a gene: 2. The CDR3 nucleotides read TGTGCCTCAACTAGCGGGAACCAAGAGACCCAGTACTTC. The encoded protein is CASTSGNQETQYF.

In this sample, this clonotype turned up many times. The chain carries TRBV28 and TRBJ2-5, with TRBD2 matching over 8 bases. V shed 6 bases, J shed 8 bases, and the junction held 8 bases outside the gene matches. Germline V gene data show CDR1 as MDHEN and CDR2 as SYDVKM. The CDR3 has 13 amino acids. CDR3 coding DNA: TGTGCCAGCAGGCTAGCCGGGAGGGACACCCAGTACTTC. Protein sequence: CASRLAGRDTQYF.

This clonotype was detected many times. CDR3 sequence: CASSQEDSEAFF. The DNA of the CDR3 is TGTGCCAGCAGCCAAGAAGACTCTGAAGCTTTCTTT. V usage is TRBV14 and J usage is TRBJ1-1; D unclear. The CDR3 runs to 12 residues. Germline V gives CDR1 SGHDN, CDR2 FVKESK. V was trimmed by 0 bases and J by 6 bases, leaving 5 bases between them.

This clonotype has ten or more counts. V gene TRBV7-2 combines with J gene TRBJ2-7; weak D call: TRBD1 (8 bases). CDR3 length: 15 residues. Germline CDR1 and CDR2: SGHTA and FQGNSA. Trimming cost V 6 bases and J 6 bases, with 21 bases left between them. The CDR3 region is CASRVQGGQTCEQYF. In DNA form, the CDR3 reads TGTGCCAGCAGGGTACAGGGGGGGCAAACCTGCGAGCAGTACTTC.

J is TRBJ2-5 and V is TRBV7-8; TRBD1 or TRBD2 may be the D gene (6 bases each). V was pared by 3 bases and J by 5 bases, with 19 bases between. The CDR3 totals 16 residues. Germline loops: CDR1 SGHVS, CDR2 FQNEAQ. CDR3 in DNA: TGTGCCAGCAGCTTCGACACGGAGTGGAGGGGGGAGACCCAGTACTTC. It translates to CASSFDTEWRGETQYF.